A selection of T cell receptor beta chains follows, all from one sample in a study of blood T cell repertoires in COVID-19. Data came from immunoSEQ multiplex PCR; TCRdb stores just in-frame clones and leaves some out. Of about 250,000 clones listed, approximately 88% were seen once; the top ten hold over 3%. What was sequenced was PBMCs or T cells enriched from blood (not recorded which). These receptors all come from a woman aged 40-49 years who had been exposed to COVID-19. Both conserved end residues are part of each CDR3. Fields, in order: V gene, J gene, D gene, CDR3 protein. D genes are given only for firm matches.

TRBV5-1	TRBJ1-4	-	CASAREGGEKLFF
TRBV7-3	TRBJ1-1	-	CASSLGRNTEAFF
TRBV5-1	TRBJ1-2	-	CASSLLGARGYTF
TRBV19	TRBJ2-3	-	CASSWARASTDTQYF
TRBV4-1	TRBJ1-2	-	CASSQGAGNVGYTF
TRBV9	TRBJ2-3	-	CASSPRPDRPTDTQYF
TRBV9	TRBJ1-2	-	CASSAPGAGNYGYTF
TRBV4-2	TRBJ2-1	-	CASSQEDVQDVHEQFF
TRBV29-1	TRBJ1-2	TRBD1	CSVEKGANRGSGGYTF
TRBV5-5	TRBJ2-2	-	CASSLSGTGELFF
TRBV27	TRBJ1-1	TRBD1	CASGNAGTGNTEAFF
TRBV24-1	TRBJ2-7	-	CATSDWGQSGSYEQYF
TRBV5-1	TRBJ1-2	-	CASSLTAGAQTNGYTF
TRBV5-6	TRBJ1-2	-	CASSSRASYGYTF
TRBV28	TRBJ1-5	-	CAARRIYSNQPQHF
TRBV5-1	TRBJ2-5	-	CASSLVGSNQYQYF
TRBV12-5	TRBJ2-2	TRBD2	CASGLVSKSAGENTGELFF
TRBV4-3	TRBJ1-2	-	CASSQDRRVNGYTF
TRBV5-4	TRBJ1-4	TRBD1	CASSSEGTVNEKLFF
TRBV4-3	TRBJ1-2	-	CASSQDPSTSYGYTF
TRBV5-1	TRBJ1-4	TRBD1	CASSFTGDKNEKLFF
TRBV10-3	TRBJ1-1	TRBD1	CAISESGQVNIMNTEAFF
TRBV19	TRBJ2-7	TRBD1	CASSGPQTGTSYEQYF
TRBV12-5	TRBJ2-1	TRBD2	CASGLVTWGLAGGLSYNEQFF
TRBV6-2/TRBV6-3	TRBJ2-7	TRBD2	CASSLGGSSYEQYF
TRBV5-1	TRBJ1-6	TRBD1	CASSFRDRGETYNSPLHF
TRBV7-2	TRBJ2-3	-	CASSPPYPGVRTQYF
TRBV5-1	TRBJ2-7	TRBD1	CASSPTPDRALYEQYF
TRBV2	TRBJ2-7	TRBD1	CASQGQDPYEQYF
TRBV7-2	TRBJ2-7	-	CASSPRGGGFSYEQYF
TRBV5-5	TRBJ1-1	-	CASSLGASTEAFF
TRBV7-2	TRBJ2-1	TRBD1	CASSLVNRGSYNEQFF
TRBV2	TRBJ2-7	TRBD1	CASSFQGVGYEQYF
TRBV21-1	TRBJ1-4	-	CASSKGRGHRFF
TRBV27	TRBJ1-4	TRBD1	CASSSLIGQGRGEKLFF